The source of this T cell receptor (gamma chain) is a study of gamma-delta chains in newborns, infants, children. Overall study context: Innate gammadelta T cells reportedly expand polyclonally right after birth, driven by microbial exposure, per the title.

TCRdb re-called the reads via CATT. The sample gives 3,500 to 4,000 gamma-chain clones, 61% of which show up once; 17% is in the top ten. The sequence was obtained from a child who was a newborn, infant or young child, either healthy, febrile or measles-vaccinated (not recorded which). Source material: blood.

The CDR3 loop reads CATWDSSYYKKLF. CDR3 sequence (DNA): TGTGCCACCTGGGACAGCTCCTATTATAAGAAACTCTTT. The rearrangement links TRGV8 to TRGJ1 or TRGJ2. As TCRdb names no J gene, one was assigned here on the basis of a DNA match to germline. Looked up from germline, CDR1 is VENAVY and CDR2 is YDSYNSRV. The CDR3 runs 13 residues. The ends lost 4 bases at V and 4 bases at J; junction bases unmatched: 7.